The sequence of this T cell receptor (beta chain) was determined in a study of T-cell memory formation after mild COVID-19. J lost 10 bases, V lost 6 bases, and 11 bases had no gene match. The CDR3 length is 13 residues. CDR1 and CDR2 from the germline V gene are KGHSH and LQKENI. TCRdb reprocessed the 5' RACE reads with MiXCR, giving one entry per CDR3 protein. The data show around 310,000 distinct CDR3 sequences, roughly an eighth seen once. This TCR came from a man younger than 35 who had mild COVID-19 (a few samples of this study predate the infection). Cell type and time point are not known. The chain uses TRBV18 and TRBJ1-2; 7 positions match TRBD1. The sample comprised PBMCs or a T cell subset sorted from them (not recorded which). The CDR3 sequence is CASSPRDRSDYTF. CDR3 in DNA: TGTGCCAGCTCCCCGCGGGACAGAAGTGACTACACCTTC.